This TCR beta chain was obtained from a study of regulatory T cells in long-lasting Graves disease. Regarding time point: newly diagnosed GD, antithyroid drugs for less than 3 months. Generation of the TCR library employed RNA extracted from PBMCs. CDR1 is SGHNT and CDR2 is YYREEE in the germline V gene (reference sequence). After removal of 4 bases from V and 2 bases from J, the junction contained 5 bases not matched to a gene. This CDR3 has 15 residues. A note on this clonotype: Antigen: not known.

General observations from the study: New patients shared 950 to 1,000 public clonotypes, fewer than the approximately 2,500 shared by persistent patients.

For TCR beta, libraries came from iRepertoire HTBI primers and Arm-PCR of CDR3 regions. Per the original methods: Identified across the samples were over 50 TRBV segments and around 14 TRBJ segments. TCRdb re-called the multiplex PCR reads through MiXCR, storing one row per CDR3 protein. V and J calls and clone size were set by TCRdb, not the authors. The profile covers a few hundred thousand distinct CDR3 sequences, with 15% to 20% appearing a single time and 14% taken by the ten largest. These same data were also listed under a study on T cells in Graves' hyperthyroidism and ophthalmopathy. That study adds: It was considered stable Graves' hyperthyroidism when ophthalmopathy did not progress within 18 months.

This receptor was obtained from a woman aged 30 to 39 with Graves disease. The chain joins TRBV5-4 to TRBJ1-3; 8 nucleotides agree with TRBD1. The starting material was peripheral blood mononuclear cells (PBMCs), obtained at new diagnosis, from a patient treated with antithyroid drugs. CDR3 residues: CASSTRTGTGNTIYF. CDR3 DNA: TGTGCCAGCAGCACTAGGACAGGGACTGGAAACACCATATATTTT. Complete variable domain (other parts from reference TRBV5-4 and TRBJ1-3): ETGVTQSPTHLIKTRGQQVTLRCSSQSGHNTVSWYQQALGQGPQFIFQYYREEENGRGNFPPRFSGLQFPNYSSELNVNALELDDSALYLCASSTRTGTGNTIYFGEGSWLTVV.